The T cell receptor beta chain under discussion was sequenced for a study of control samples from healthy donors and cancer patients. V gave up 4 bases and J gave up 6 bases, with 10 bases separating them. Germline V gene data show CDR1 as SQVTM and CDR2 as ANQGSEA. The CDR3 sequence is 12 residues long. Produced via immunoSEQ multiplex PCR; TCRdb's table is partial and in-frame only. Here the sample spans 140,000 to 150,000 clones, 89% being singletons. The clonotype originates from a man aged 30 to 39 in good health. Source material: blood. The V gene is TRBV29-1, the J gene TRBJ1-5, with D possibly matching TRBD1 (6 bases). CDR3 in DNA: TGCAGCGTTGCAGGGGCTGGTCAGCCCCAGCATTTT. Translation gives CSVAGAGQPQHF.